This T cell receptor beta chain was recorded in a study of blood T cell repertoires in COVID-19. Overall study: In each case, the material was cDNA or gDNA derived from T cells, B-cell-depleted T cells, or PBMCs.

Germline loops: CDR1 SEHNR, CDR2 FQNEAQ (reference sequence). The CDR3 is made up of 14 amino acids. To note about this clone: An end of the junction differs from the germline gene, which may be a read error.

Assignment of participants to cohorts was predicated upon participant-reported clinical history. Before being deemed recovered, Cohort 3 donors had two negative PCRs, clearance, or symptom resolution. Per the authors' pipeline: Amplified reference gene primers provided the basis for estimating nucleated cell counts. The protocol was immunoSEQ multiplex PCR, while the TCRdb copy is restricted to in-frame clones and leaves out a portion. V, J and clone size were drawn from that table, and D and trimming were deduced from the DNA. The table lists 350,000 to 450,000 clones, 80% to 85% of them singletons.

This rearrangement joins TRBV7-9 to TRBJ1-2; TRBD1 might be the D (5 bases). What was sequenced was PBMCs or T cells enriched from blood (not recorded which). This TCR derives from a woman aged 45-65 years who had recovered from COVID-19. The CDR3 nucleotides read TGTGCCAGCAGCTTAGTACGGACACCAAGGCCGGACGAGTTC. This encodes CASSLVRTPRPDEF.